These 27 T cell receptor beta chains share one sample of origin, sequenced in a study of blood T cell repertoires in COVID-19 (dated by TCRdb to 2018 to 2021). The library was generated by the immunoSEQ multiplex PCR assay. TCRdb retrieved this table from immuneACCESS and kept in-frame rearrangements only. Not all clones are present; in checked studies, unresolved V genes account for under half, and no reason is known for the remainder. The sample profile shows about 250,000 clones; approximately 92% of them were found once. The leading ten clones occupy over 2% of the sample. The sequenced sample consisted of PBMCs or T cells enriched from blood (not recorded which). Receptors originate from a woman aged 18-29 years who had recovered from COVID-19.

The chain carries TRBV7-2 and TRBJ1-5, with unresolved D. Trimming stripped 6 bases from V and 0 bases from J, with 12 bases between. Germline V gene data show CDR1 as SGHTA and CDR2 as FQGNSA. This CDR3 is built from 15 residues. CDR3 in amino acids: CASRSYSYSNQPQHF. For the CDR3, the DNA is TGTGCCAGCAGGTCATACAGTTATAGCAATCAGCCCCAGCATTTT.

The genes are TRBV3-1 (or the pseudogene TRBV3-2) and TRBJ2-2; the match to TRBD1 covers 9 bases. The CDR3 loop spans 13 amino acids. CDR1 and CDR2 (germline): LGHDT, YNNKEL (reference sequence). V shed 4 bases, J shed 7 bases, and the junction held 1 base outside the gene matches. In DNA, the CDR3 is TGTGCCAGCAGCCGACAGGGGGACGGGGAGCTGTTTTTT. This translates into CASSRQGDGELFF.

The chain joins TRBV4-1 to TRBJ1-5; D is unclear. The CDR3 has 17 residues. The germline gives CDR1 MGHRA, CDR2 YSYEKL. V gave up 1 base and J gave up 7 bases, with 20 bases separating them. The CDR3 is CASSQASRGGVDQPQHF. The CDR3 coding sequence is TGCGCCAGCAGCCAAGCGTCCCGGGGAGGAGTAGACCAGCCCCAGCATTTT.

CDR3 DNA sequence: TGTGCCAGCAGCCCGCTAACCAGGTTCAATGAGCAGTTCTTC. Its translation: CASSPLTRFNEQFF. The genes are TRBV3-1 (or the pseudogene TRBV3-2) and TRBJ2-1; D is undetermined. The CDR3 loop spans 14 amino acids. Germline V lookup: CDR1 LGHDT, CDR2 YNNKEL (reference sequence). V was pared by 4 bases and J by 6 bases, with 13 bases between.

V and J are TRBV6-5 and TRBJ2-5; 11 bases map to TRBD2. Trimming cost V 2 bases and J 4 bases; bases outside gene matches: 3. Looked up from germline, CDR1 is MNHEY and CDR2 is SVGAGI. There are 15 residues in the CDR3. Here the CDR3 DNA reads TGTGCCAGCAGTTACCGGACTAGCGGGCCAGAGACCCAGTACTTC. Translated: CASSYRTSGPETQYF.

The chain carries TRBV4-1 and TRBJ1-3, with TRBD1 as a possible D gene (6 bases). Trimming took 4 bases from V and 2 from J, leaving 9 bases between them. The CDR3 runs to 14 residues. Looked up from germline, CDR1 is MGHRA and CDR2 is YSYEKL. The CDR3 spells CASSRPGAGNTIYF. CDR3 DNA sequence: TGCGCCAGCAGCCGGCCAGGGGCTGGAAACACCATATATTTT.

The V and J genes are TRBV5-1 and TRBJ1-1; 9 nucleotides line up with TRBD1. CDR3 length: 12 residues. V shed 4 bases and J 6 bases; nucleotides not matched to a gene: 1. The V gene's germline CDR1 is SGHRS and CDR2 YFSETQ. CDR3 residues: CASSGDRAEAFF. For the CDR3, the DNA is TGCGCCAGCAGCGGGGACAGGGCTGAAGCTTTCTTT.

This chain joins TRBV5-6 and TRBJ2-5, with 8 positions matching TRBD2. V lost 0 bases and J lost 2; bases outside the gene matches: 6. Germline CDR1 is SGHDT and CDR2 is YYEEEE. CDR3 size: 16 residues. The DNA of the CDR3 is TGTGCCAGCAGCTTGGGCCTAGGGACTAGACAAGAGACCCAGTACTTC. Translating gives CASSLGLGTRQETQYF.

The gene calls are TRBV19 and TRBJ2-1; TRBD1 matches 7 bases. J lost 3 bases, V lost 3 bases, and 5 bases had no gene match. The CDR3 has 15 residues. Germline V gene lookup returns CDR1 LNHDA and CDR2 SQIVND (reference sequence). The chain's CDR3 is CASSIGPGGYNEQFF. CDR3 DNA: TGTGCCAGTAGTATCGGCCCAGGGGGCTACAATGAGCAGTTCTTC.

V and J are TRBV12-5 and TRBJ1-2; unclear D gene. CDR3 length: 14 amino acids. Trimming took 0 bases from V and 7 from J, leaving 12 bases between them. Germline CDR1 reads LGHNT; CDR2 reads FRNRAP. The CDR3 nucleotides read TGTGCTAGTGGTTTGGTAGGACTCCGCACTGGCTACACCTTC. Translating it yields CASGLVGLRTGYTF.

The chain recombines TRBV9 with TRBJ2-3; 8 bases align to TRBD1. The CDR3 covers 16 residues. Germline CDR1 reads SGDLS; CDR2 reads YYNGEE. J was trimmed by 8 bases and V by 4 bases; bases with no gene match: 15. For the CDR3, the DNA is TGTGCCAGCAGCCCTCAGAGGGGGACAGGTCTGGGTACGCAGTATTTT. Its translation: CASSPQRGTGLGTQYF.

This clone was seen only a few times. The V call is TRBV6-5, the J call TRBJ1-6, with 9 bases aligning to TRBD1. The CDR3 has 15 amino acids. Germline CDR1 is MNHEY and CDR2 is SVGAGI. The junction had 6 bases not matched to a gene; V was cut back by 7 bases and J by 5 bases. CDR3 in amino acids: CASIEGTGNNSPLHF. CDR3 in DNA: TGTGCCAGCATCGAGGGGACAGGGAATAATTCACCCCTCCACTTT.

The chain uses TRBV16 and TRBJ1-2; 7 bases align to TRBD1. V lost 0 bases, J lost 6 bases, and 7 bases stayed unmatched. Germline-derived CDR1 and CDR2 are KGHSY and FQNENV. There are 15 residues in the CDR3. CDR3 region: CASSQSVGQEDGYTF. CDR3 nucleotides: TGTGCCAGCAGCCAATCGGTCGGACAGGAGGATGGCTACACCTTC.

The chain combines TRBV28 with TRBJ1-2; no firm D call. V lost 8 bases to trimming and J lost 7 bases, with 17 bases between them. The germline gives CDR1 MDHEN, CDR2 SYDVKM. The length of the CDR3 is 13 residues. In DNA form, the CDR3 reads TGTGCCAGCGGGCAGTTGGATCCAACTGGCTACACCTTC. Translated, it gives CASGQLDPTGYTF.

The V call is TRBV24-1, the J call TRBJ1-6; no clear D gene. Between the trimmed V and J ends, which lost 5 bases and 5 bases, there was a span of 6 bases. Germline V gives CDR1 KGHDR, CDR2 SFDVKD. The length of the CDR3 is 13 residues. The CDR3 DNA is TGTGCCACCAGTGCAAATCATAATTCACCCCTCCACTTT. Protein product: CATSANHNSPLHF.

The J gene is TRBJ1-4, the V gene TRBV7-6, with a weak D call TRBD1 (5 bases). The length of the CDR3 is 17 residues. Trimming took off 5 bases at V and 4 bases at J, with 20 bases between the two ends. Per germline, CDR1 SGHVS and CDR2 FNYEAQ. CDR3 nucleotides: TGTGCCAGCAGCCCCCCCAGCGGGGGTTACCTTAATGAAAAACTGTTTTTT. Translation: CASSPPSGGYLNEKLFF.

This clone was seen once. This sequence joins TRBV9 and TRBJ1-5; weak D call: TRBD1 (6 bases). Germline V CDR1 and CDR2: SGDLS, YYNGEE. V was trimmed by 4 bases and J by 0 bases, leaving 8 bases between them. CDR3 length: 14 amino acids. This CDR3 reads CASSRTDSNQPQHF. The CDR3 DNA reads as TGTGCCAGCAGCAGGACAGATAGCAATCAGCCCCAGCATTTT.

The chain has TRBV10-3 and TRBJ2-1; 8 nucleotides agree with TRBD2. After removal of 3 bases from V and 7 bases from J, the junction contained 8 bases not matched to a gene. Germline loops: CDR1 ENHRY, CDR2 SYGVKD. This CDR3 spans 15 amino acids. Here the CDR3 DNA reads TGTGCCATCAGTGAATTGGCGGGGGGTGAAAATGAGCAGTTCTTC. Amino acid sequence: CAISELAGGENEQFF.

The count of this clone is one. V gene TRBV19 combines with J gene TRBJ1-2, with 10 bases matching TRBD1. CDR1 is LNHDA, CDR2 SQIVND, per germline (reference sequence). V was clipped by 5 bases and J by 8 bases; unmatched bases: 11. This CDR3 has 15 residues. The CDR3 protein is CASSVYGTGVEGYTF. CDR3 DNA sequence: TGTGCCAGTAGTGTCTACGGGACAGGGGTAGAGGGCTACACCTTC.

The rearrangement joins TRBV19 to TRBJ1-1; a possible D gene is TRBD1 (5 bases). CDR3 size: 13 residues. V lost 10 bases to trimming and J lost 1 base, with 13 bases between them. Germline CDR1 is LNHDA and CDR2 is SQIVND (reference sequence). In DNA form, the CDR3 reads TGTGCCACCTCAGTAGGGGCGAACACTGAAGCTTTCTTT. It encodes CATSVGANTEAFF.

The V gene is TRBV5-1, the J gene TRBJ2-7; 9 positions agree with TRBD2. CDR3 length: 16 amino acids. V shed 4 bases, J shed 0 bases, and the junction held 8 bases outside the gene matches. The germline CDR1 and CDR2 sequences are SGHRS and YFSETQ. This chain's CDR3 is CASSLLSGGSSYEQYF. CDR3 coding DNA: TGCGCCAGCAGCCTTCTTAGCGGGGGTAGCTCCTACGAGCAGTACTTC.

The chain carries TRBV15 and TRBJ2-7, with 11 nucleotides matching TRBD1. The germline CDR1 and CDR2 sequences are LNHNV and YYDKDF (reference sequence). After removal of 3 bases from V and 3 bases from J, the junction contained 4 bases not matched to a gene. This CDR3 contains 15 residues. The CDR3 here is CATSRPGQGVYEQYF. The DNA of the CDR3 is TGTGCCACCAGCAGGCCGGGACAGGGGGTCTACGAGCAGTACTTC.

The chain is built from TRBV7-9 and TRBJ1-6; maybe TRBD1 (5 bases). In germline, CDR1 is SEHNR, CDR2 FQNEAQ (reference sequence). Trimming cost V 5 bases and J 8 bases, with 16 bases left between them. CDR3 size: 15 residues. The CDR3 reads CASSPDTRNHSPLHF. CDR3 nucleotide sequence: TGTGCCAGCAGCCCGGACACCAGAAACCATTCACCCCTCCACTTT.

This sequence joins TRBV10-1 and TRBJ2-1, with D unresolved. This CDR3 spans 13 amino acids. V was shortened by 4 bases and J by 1 base, with 5 bases between the two germline ends. Germline CDR1 and CDR2: WNHNN and SYGVQD (reference sequence). The CDR3 here is CASSAQSYNEQFF. The CDR3 DNA follows: TGCGCCAGCAGTGCACAGTCCTACAATGAGCAGTTCTTC.

In the case of this clone: This sample includes further DNA sequences coding for the same CDR3. The chain carries TRBV11-2 and TRBJ2-3; TRBD1 matches 7 bases. Germline V gives CDR1 SGHAT, CDR2 FQNNGV. With V trimmed by 6 bases and J by 0 bases, 9 bases remained unmatched. This CDR3 contains 16 residues. For the CDR3, the DNA is TGTGCCAGCAGTCCGCCGGGACAGCTAAGCACAGATACGCAGTATTTT. Amino acids: CASSPPGQLSTDTQYF.

V and J are TRBV13 and TRBJ2-2; possibly TRBD2 for D (6 bases). The CDR3 contains 16 residues. V was cut by 5 bases and J by 1 base, with 14 bases left in between. CDR1 PRHDT and CDR2 FYEKMQ come from the germline V gene (reference sequence). The CDR3 loop reads CASSPQWGENTGELFF. The CDR3 DNA reads as TGTGCCAGCAGCCCCCAGTGGGGGGAGAACACCGGGGAGCTGTTTTTT.

The chain combines TRBV19 with TRBJ1-5; TRBD1 aligns across 7 bases. CDR3 length: 15 amino acids. Germline loops: CDR1 LNHDA, CDR2 SQIVND (reference sequence). V lost 6 bases and J lost 3; bases outside the gene matches: 8. The CDR3 here is CASRADRSPNQPQHF. The CDR3 DNA sequence: TGTGCCAGTAGGGCGGACAGGAGTCCCAATCAGCCCCAGCATTTT.